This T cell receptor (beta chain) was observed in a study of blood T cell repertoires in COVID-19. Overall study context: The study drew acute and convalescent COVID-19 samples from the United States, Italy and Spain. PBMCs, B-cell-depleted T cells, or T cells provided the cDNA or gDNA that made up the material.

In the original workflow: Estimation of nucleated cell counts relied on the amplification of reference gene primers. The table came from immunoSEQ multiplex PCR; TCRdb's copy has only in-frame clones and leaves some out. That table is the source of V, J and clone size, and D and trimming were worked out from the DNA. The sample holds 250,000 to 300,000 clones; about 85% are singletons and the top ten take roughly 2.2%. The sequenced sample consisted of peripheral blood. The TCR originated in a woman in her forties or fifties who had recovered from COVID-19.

This CDR3 reads CASNRGRWETQYF. The CDR3 DNA sequence: TGTGCCAGCAATCGGGGAAGATGGGAGACCCAGTACTTC. This chain links TRBV12-3 or TRBV12-4 with TRBJ2-5; a possible D gene is TRBD2 (5 bases). The V end was cut by 7 bases, the J end by 5 bases, with 14 bases between. The CDR3 has 13 amino acids.